These 4 T cell receptor beta chains share one sample of origin, sequenced in a study of monozygotic twins with cystic fibrosis. The repertoire was sequenced with immunoSEQ multiplex PCR; TCRdb's copy has only in-frame clones and lacks some. The sample contains tens of thousands of clones, under 95% of which appear only once. Sequences were obtained from blood. Receptors were obtained from a boy aged 2-9 years with cystic fibrosis.

The chain couples TRBV6-1 to TRBJ1-5; tentative D call: TRBD1 (6 bases). The ends were cut back, 4 bases at V and 3 bases at J, with 10 bases in the middle. CDR1 and CDR2 (germline): MNHNS, SASEGT. CDR3 length: 14 residues. The CDR3 DNA reads TGTGCCAGCAGTGTGGACAGATTCAATCAGCCCCAGCATTTT. Residues: CASSVDRFNQPQHF.

The chain carries TRBV6-1 and TRBJ2-3; tentative D call: TRBD1 (5 bases). Germline CDR1 reads MNHNS; CDR2 reads SASEGT. This CDR3 is 13 amino acids long. V lost 6 bases to trimming and J lost 2 bases, with 9 bases between them. Here the CDR3 DNA reads TGTGCCAGCAGGCAGGACAACACAGATACGCAGTATTTT. As protein: CASRQDNTDTQYF.

This chain uses TRBV19 with TRBJ1-1; no clear D gene. Germline assignment: CDR1 LNHDA and CDR2 SQIVND (reference sequence). The CDR3 contains 15 residues. With 6 bases removed from V and 3 bases from J, the gap between germline ends came to 17 bases. This CDR3 reads CASSSPGRRHTEAFF. The DNA of the CDR3 is TGTGCCAGTAGCTCCCCGGGCAGGAGACACACTGAAGCTTTCTTT.

This clone has just a few counts. The chain employs TRBV5-1 and TRBJ1-2; D is undetermined. Germline loops: CDR1 SGHRS, CDR2 YFSETQ. V gave up 4 bases and J gave up 7 bases, with 11 bases separating them. The CDR3 has 12 residues. The DNA of the CDR3 is TGCGCCAGCAGCCGCGATAGGAGTGGCTACACCTTC. This codes for CASSRDRSGYTF.